This T cell receptor beta chain was obtained from a study of CD8 T cells in ankylosing spondylitis. This clonotype was seen many times. Quantitative 5'-RACE with molecular barcodes was used to make the TCR beta libraries. TCRdb reprocessed the 5' RACE reads with MiXCR, giving one entry per CDR3 protein. The table lists about 24,000 distinct CDR3 sequences, 10% to 15% of them singletons. From germline, CDR1 is SGHTA and CDR2 FQGTGA. V lost 3 bases to trimming and J lost 1 base, with 6 bases between them. The CDR3 covers 13 residues. The sample was blood. This receptor was taken from a male donor with ankylosing spondylitis or in good health (not recorded which). The chain is built from TRBV7-3 and TRBJ1-1; D ambiguous. CDR3 residues: CASSLGRNTEAFF. DNA of the CDR3: TGTGCCAGCAGCTTGGGCCGGAACACTGAAGCTTTCTTT.